A selection of T cell receptor beta chains follows, all from one sample in a study of regulatory T cells in long-lasting Graves disease. TCRdb reprocessed the multiplex PCR reads via MiXCR and lists one record per CDR3 protein. The table records about 210,000 distinct CDR3 sequences, approximately 18% of them present only once. These data are also associated with another study on T cells in Graves' hyperthyroidism and ophthalmopathy.

The specimen comprised peripheral blood mononuclear cells (PBMCs), sampled at new diagnosis, from a patient treated with antithyroid drugs. These receptors were collected from a woman under 40 with Graves disease. The CDR3 runs from the conserved cysteine through the conserved F or W. D genes are given only for firm matches. Clone sizes are given selectively: once, few, many, or a class where the clone is expanded.

V,J,D,length,size,DNA,CDR3
TRBV6-2/TRBV6-3,TRBJ2-7,-,12,many,TGTGCCAGCACGGACATTATCGACGAGCAGTACTTC,CASTDIIDEQYF
TRBV30,TRBJ1-1,-,14,many,TGTGCCTGGAAGGCCGAAGCCATGAACACTGAAGCTTTCTTT,CAWKAEAMNTEAFF
TRBV6-1,TRBJ1-2,-,15,many,TGTGCCAGCAGTGAAGCTGCCTTCCTCTACTATGGCTACACCTTC,CASSEAAFLYYGYTF
TRBV6-1,TRBJ2-7,TRBD2,12,many,TGCGCCAGCAGTGAAGCGGGGGCCGAGCAGTACTTC,CASSEAGAEQYF
TRBV9,TRBJ2-1,TRBD1,18,many,TGTGCCAGCAGCGTCGTGAGTTTGGGGACAGGGGGCTTCAATGAGCAGTTCTTC,CASSVVSLGTGGFNEQFF
TRBV28,TRBJ2-5,-,15,-,TGTGCCAGCAGTTTTAAGCGGCGGAAGAAAGAGACCCAGTACTTC,CASSFKRRKKETQYF
TRBV6-1,TRBJ2-1,TRBD2,16,-,TGTGCCAGCACGGGACTAGCGGGAGACGGGGAGAATGAGCAGTTCTTC,CASTGLAGDGENEQFF
TRBV6-5,TRBJ1-1,-,14,many,TGTGCCAGCAGTTTGCCGGGACTTAACACTGAAGCTTTCTTT,CASSLPGLNTEAFF
TRBV6-5,TRBJ1-6,-,15,many,TGTGCCAGCAGTTACGGAGCAGGGACTTATTCACCCCTCCACTTT,CASSYGAGTYSPLHF
TRBV19,TRBJ2-4,TRBD2,17,few,TGTGCCAGTAGTGTCACCGGGGGGGGCGTAGCCAAAAACATTCAGTACTTC,CASSVTGGGVAKNIQYF
TRBV20-1,TRBJ1-1,-,13,many,TGCAGTGCTAGGGAGGGGGGGTACACTGAAGCTTTCTTT,CSAREGGYTEAFF
TRBV5-4,TRBJ1-1,-,14,many,TGTGCCAGCAGCTTTGACACCGAGGGCACTGAAGCTTTCTTT,CASSFDTEGTEAFF
TRBV25-1,TRBJ1-3,-,16,many,TGTGCCAGCAGTGAAGTTGCGGCGGACTCTGGAAACACCATATATTTT,CASSEVAADSGNTIYF
TRBV19,TRBJ1-1,-,14,many,TGTGCCAGTAGTATAGCCCCCGGGAGGACTGAAGCTTTCTTT,CASSIAPGRTEAFF
TRBV7-9,TRBJ1-4,TRBD1,16,-,TGTGCCAGCAGCCGCTCGGGAGACAGGGAGATCGAAAAACTGTTTTTT,CASSRSGDREIEKLFF
TRBV6-1,TRBJ1-1,-,15,many,TGTGCCAGCAAACTCCACATGATCATGAACACTGAAGCTTTCTTT,CASKLHMIMNTEAFF
TRBV7-7,TRBJ2-7,-,13,-,TGTGCTAGCAGCCCAGTTGAGGGGGAGGAGCAGTACTTC,CASSPVEGEEQYF
TRBV20-1,TRBJ2-7,-,14,-,TGCAGTGCTAGGGTCCCAGCGGGCTCCTACGAGCAGTACTTC,CSARVPAGSYEQYF
TRBV27,TRBJ2-2,-,15,-,TGTGCCAGCAGTCCTTCGTCCGCGAGCACCGGGGAGCTGTTTTTT,CASSPSSASTGELFF
TRBV30,TRBJ2-7,-,12,few,TGTGCCTGGAGGGACGGGTCCTACGAGCAGTACTTC,CAWRDGSYEQYF
TRBV11-1,TRBJ2-7,-,14,many,TGTGCCAGCAGCCCAAGCGACAACTCCTACGAGCAGTACTTC,CASSPSDNSYEQYF
TRBV27,TRBJ1-1,-,15,many,TGTGCCAGCAGCTCCCTTAATTACGGGGACACTGAAGCTTTCTTT,CASSSLNYGDTEAFF
TRBV19,TRBJ2-7,TRBD2,15,many,TGTGCCAGTAGCGGACTAGCGGGGGACTCCTACGAGCAGTACTTC,CASSGLAGDSYEQYF
TRBV24-1,TRBJ2-3,-,15,many,TGTGCCACCAGTGATACCACAGGCTCCACAGATACGCAGTATTTT,CATSDTTGSTDTQYF
TRBV20-1,TRBJ1-5,-,12,-,TGCAGTGCTAGAGGAGGCAATCAGCTCCAGCATTTT,CSARGGNQLQHF
TRBV11-2,TRBJ1-1,-,15,many,TGTGCCAGCAGCCTATTCGGGACGGGGAACACTGAAGCTTTCTTT,CASSLFGTGNTEAFF
TRBV15,TRBJ2-2,-,14,-,TGTGCCACCAGCAGAGTTGTGACCACCGGGGAGCTGTTTTTT,CATSRVVTTGELFF
TRBV6-2/TRBV6-3,TRBJ1-2,-,14,-,TGTGCCAGCAGTGGACGGACAGACTACTATGGCTACACCTTC,CASSGRTDYYGYTF
TRBV27,TRBJ2-5,-,14,many,TGTGCCAGCAGAATCGGACAAGTTCAAGAGACCCAGTACTTC,CASRIGQVQETQYF
TRBV12-3/TRBV12-4,TRBJ1-2,TRBD1,17,-,TGTGCCAGCAGTTTGTCCGCAGGGGGCAGCGCTAACTATGGCTACACCTTC,CASSLSAGGSANYGYTF
TRBV5-1,TRBJ2-1,TRBD2,14,-,TGCGCCAGCAGCTTGACTAGCGGACAAAATGAGCAGTTCTTC,CASSLTSGQNEQFF
TRBV18,TRBJ1-4,TRBD1,14,few,TGTGCCAGCTCACGCGGGACAGGGAATGAAAAACTGTTTTTT,CASSRGTGNEKLFF
TRBV12-3/TRBV12-4,TRBJ1-2,-,15,many,TGTGCCAGCAGTTTAGGAGTGGCACGGAACTATGGCTACACCTTC,CASSLGVARNYGYTF
TRBV11-2,TRBJ2-1,-,18,-,TGTGCCAGCAGCTTAGATGGAGTTGAGCGAGACTCCTACTATGAGCAGTTGTTC,CASSLDGVERDSYYEQLF
TRBV28,TRBJ1-4,-,13,-,TGTGCCAGCAAACAGGGCTTCGATGAAAAACTGTTTTTT,CASKQGFDEKLFF
TRBV11-1,TRBJ1-2,-,15,-,TGTGCCAGCAGCCCGGGCCCAGACCCCTCCTATGGCTACACCTTC,CASSPGPDPSYGYTF
TRBV2,TRBJ2-1,-,12,many,TGTGCCAGCAGTGTAAAGCTTGGTGAGCAGTTCTTC,CASSVKLGEQFF
TRBV7-9,TRBJ2-1,TRBD2,15,many,TGTGCCAGCAACCCGGGGACTAGCGGGAGAAATGAGCAGTTCTTC,CASNPGTSGRNEQFF
TRBV5-6,TRBJ1-1,-,14,many,TGTGCCAGCAGCTTGGCCGGGCCATACACTGAAGCTTTCTTT,CASSLAGPYTEAFF
TRBV12-5,TRBJ1-5,-,15,many,TGTGCTAGTGGTTTGTTCCAGCTGGGATATCAGCCCCAGCATTTT,CASGLFQLGYQPQHF
TRBV6-1,TRBJ2-1,TRBD1,15,many,TGTGCCAGCAGTCCTCACGACAGGGCACCTAATGAGCAGTTCTTC,CASSPHDRAPNEQFF
TRBV5-6,TRBJ2-2,-,14,many,TGTGCCAGCAGCCCGGGACAGAACACCGGGGAGCTGTTTTTT,CASSPGQNTGELFF
TRBV7-2,TRBJ2-5,-,14,many,TGTGCCAGCAGCTTATGGGGCGGCCCGGAGACCCAGTACTTC,CASSLWGGPETQYF